One and the same sample provided the 28 T cell receptor beta chains below, sequenced in a study of technical replicates of blood from a few donors. TCRdb's table, derived via immunoSEQ multiplex PCR, lists solely in-frame clones and lacks some. The sample contains about 79,000 clones, 90% to 95% of which appear only once. Input material: T cells isolated from PBMCs. The receptors come from a human donor in good health.

The table lists this clone with a count of one. The chain carries TRBV2 and TRBJ1-5; no reliable D call. CDR1 is SNHLY, CDR2 FYNNEI, per germline. CDR3 length equals 14 residues. V dropped 9 bases and J dropped 6 bases, with 18 bases sitting between them. CDR3: CASMGGGLRQPQHF. CDR3 nucleotides: TGTGCCAGTATGGGCGGAGGCTTGCGTCAGCCCCAGCATTTT.

This clone has just a few counts. The sample contains more than one DNA sequence encoding this CDR3. The gene calls are TRBV5-1 and TRBJ1-1; D gene uncertain. The CDR3 runs to 14 residues. Germline V gene lookup returns CDR1 SGHRS and CDR2 YFSETQ. The V gene lost 0 bases and the J gene lost 1 base, with 7 bases spanning the gap. CDR3 in amino acids: CASSLAPGNTEAFF. CDR3 nucleotide sequence: TGCGCCAGCAGCTTGGCGCCGGGGAACACTGAAGCTTTCTTT.

V is TRBV27 and J is TRBJ1-2, with unresolved D. Trimming removed 0 bases from V and 2 bases from J, with 7 bases in between. There are 14 residues in the CDR3. The germline V gene has CDR1 MNHEY and CDR2 SMNVEV (reference sequence). The CDR3 DNA reads as TGTGCCAGCAGTTTATCGGCATGGAACTATGGCTACACCTTC. Amino acids: CASSLSAWNYGYTF.

The CDR3 DNA follows: TGCGCCAGCAGCTCTCCGGGACTAGGAACCTACGAGCAGTACTTC. This gives the protein CASSSPGLGTYEQYF. V usage is TRBV5-1 and J usage is TRBJ2-7; TRBD2 agrees at 8 bases. The CDR3 length is 15 residues. J was trimmed by 2 bases and V by 3 bases; bases with no gene match: 7. Germline values: CDR1 SGHRS, CDR2 YFSETQ.

The chain combines TRBV27 with TRBJ2-7, with D possibly being TRBD2 (5 bases). The germline V and J ends were trimmed by 3 bases and 2 bases, with 14 bases remaining between them. The CDR3 runs to 15 residues. The germline V gene has CDR1 MNHEY and CDR2 SMNVEV (reference sequence). CDR3 nucleotide sequence: TGTGCCAGCAGTTTCCTCTTGACTAAGCCCTACGAGCAGTACTTC. It encodes CASSFLLTKPYEQYF.

This chain joins TRBV5-1 and TRBJ2-5; a possible D gene is TRBD2 (6 bases). CDR1 is SGHRS and CDR2 is YFSETQ in the germline V gene. Trimming took 0 bases from V and 4 from J, leaving 7 bases between them. The CDR3 extends over 13 amino acids. The CDR3 here is CASSLVGGETQYF. The CDR3 DNA sequence: TGCGCCAGCAGCTTGGTGGGGGGAGAGACCCAGTACTTC.

This chain links TRBV5-1 with TRBJ1-4, with D maybe TRBD1 (5 bases). The CDR3 has 15 residues. V gave up 6 bases and J gave up 2 bases, with 14 bases separating them. Germline V lookup: CDR1 SGHRS, CDR2 YFSETQ. CDR3 in DNA: TGCGCCAGCACCGAATTAGGGGCGACTAATGAAAAACTGTTTTTT. Translating gives CASTELGATNEKLFF.

A single count supports this clone. The CDR3 DNA sequence: TGCAGTAGACAGATAGACAATGAGCAGTTCTTC. It yields the protein CSRQIDNEQFF. This chain links TRBV20-1 with TRBJ2-1, with a weak D call TRBD1 (5 bases). Germline lookup yields CDR1 DFQATT and CDR2 SNEGSKA (reference sequence). Trimming pared 8 bases from V and 5 bases from J, leaving 10 bases between. This CDR3 region has 11 residues.

The V and J genes are TRBV28 and TRBJ2-7, with a weak D call TRBD1 (5 bases). The germline V and J ends were trimmed by 8 bases and 2 bases, with 10 bases remaining between them. CDR3 length equals 12 residues. Germline V gene sequence: CDR1 MDHEN, CDR2 SYDVKM. The CDR3, as DNA: TGTGCCAGCCGACAAGGGGCCTACGAGCAGTACTTC. Translating gives CASRQGAYEQYF.

This chain joins TRBV5-6 and TRBJ1-1; a possible D gene is TRBD1 (6 bases). This CDR3 contains 12 residues. Germline assignment: CDR1 SGHDT and CDR2 YYEEEE. Trimming left V 4 bases short and J 9 bases short, with 13 bases between. The CDR3 bases are TGTGCCAGCAGCCAAGACAGGACCCAAGCTTTCTTT. Translated, it gives CASSQDRTQAFF.

V usage is TRBV29-1 and J usage is TRBJ1-1, with 9 bases identical to TRBD1. With 4 bases clipped from V and 4 bases from J, the junction kept 7 bases outside the gene matches. CDR1 and CDR2 (germline): SQVTM, ANQGSEA. The CDR3 is 14 residues long. The CDR3 DNA is TGCAGCGTTGCCGGGACAGGGCTTGGCACTGAAGCTTTCTTT. Translation gives CSVAGTGLGTEAFF.

The V and J genes are TRBV7-8 and TRBJ1-2; D may be TRBD1 (6 bases). V lost 5 bases to trimming and J lost 3 bases, with 19 bases between them. The CDR3 sequence is 16 residues long. In germline, CDR1 is SGHVS, CDR2 FQNEAQ. For the CDR3, the DNA is TGTGCCAGCAGCCCCAACCACGACAGGACTTACTATGGCTACACCTTC. As protein: CASSPNHDRTYYGYTF.

The chain combines TRBV25-1 with TRBJ1-2; 7 bases match TRBD1. J was trimmed by 5 bases and V by 3 bases; bases with no gene match: 3. Germline CDR1 MGHDK, CDR2 SYGVNS. This CDR3 comprises 13 residues. The DNA of the CDR3 is TGTGCCAGCAGTGAGGGACAGTCTTATGGCTACACCTTC. Translating gives CASSEGQSYGYTF.

J is TRBJ2-1 and V is TRBV19; maybe TRBD1 (5 bases). V was clipped by 0 bases and J by 10 bases, with 7 bases between them. The CDR3 is 12 residues long. Germline V gene lookup returns CDR1 LNHDA and CDR2 SQIVND (reference sequence). Here the CDR3 reads CASSIEGEEQFF. The CDR3 bases are TGTGCCAGTAGTATAGAAGGGGAAGAGCAGTTCTTC.

The chain is built from TRBV10-2 and TRBJ1-5, with no clear D. Trimming cost V 4 bases and J 16 bases, with 5 bases left between them. CDR1 WSHSY and CDR2 SAAADI come from the germline V gene. The CDR3 has 8 residues. The CDR3: CASSGGHF. For the CDR3, the DNA is TGCGCCAGCAGTGGAGGACATTTT.

J is TRBJ1-1 and V is TRBV5-6; D not certain. The CDR3 is made up of 15 amino acids. Trimming removed 1 base at V and 8 bases at J, with 18 bases between. Germline V gives CDR1 SGHDT, CDR2 YYEEEE. The CDR3 protein is CASSLKFLAVLEAFF. CDR3 DNA: TGTGCCAGCAGCTTGAAGTTCTTAGCCGTACTCGAAGCTTTCTTT.

This clone was observed once. This chain uses TRBV30 with TRBJ2-7, with a weak D call TRBD1 (6 bases). The CDR3 is made up of 15 amino acids. V was trimmed by 0 bases and J by 5 bases, leaving 17 bases between them. Germline V gene data show CDR1 as GTSNPN and CDR2 as SVGIG (reference sequence). CDR3 in DNA: TGTGCCTGGAGTGTATTAGGCAGGGGCCCCCACGAGCAGTACTTC. Encoded protein: CAWSVLGRGPHEQYF.

This chain connects TRBV5-1 to TRBJ2-3; tentative D call: TRBD2 (6 bases). Trimming removed 2 bases at V and 2 bases at J, with 12 bases between. This CDR3 comprises 15 residues. Germline CDR1 is SGHRS and CDR2 is YFSETQ. In DNA, the CDR3 is TGCGCCAGCAGCTTACGAGGGAGGCCCACAGATACGCAGTATTTT. Its translation: CASSLRGRPTDTQYF.

V and J are TRBV6-1 and TRBJ2-7; D may be TRBD1 (5 bases). V lost 2 bases to trimming and J lost 5 bases, with 10 bases between them. The CDR3 is made up of 13 amino acids. Looked up from germline, CDR1 is MNHNS and CDR2 is SASEGT. CDR3 amino acids: CASSEQRGDEQYF. The CDR3 coding sequence is TGTGCCAGCAGTGAACAAAGGGGCGACGAGCAGTACTTC.

The rearrangement links TRBV4-2 to TRBJ2-7; D possibly corresponds to TRBD1 (5 bases). The CDR3 is 18 residues long. The germline gives CDR1 LGHNA, CDR2 YNFKEQ. Trimming removed 0 bases at V and 0 bases at J, with 18 bases between. The DNA of the CDR3 is TGTGCCAGCAGCCAAGAAGGGAACCCTGTGACAGTCTCCTACGAGCAGTACTTC. Protein sequence: CASSQEGNPVTVSYEQYF.

The chain employs TRBV4-1 and TRBJ2-7, with D possibly TRBD1 on 6 matching bases. The germline V gene encodes CDR1 MGHRA and CDR2 YSYEKL. The CDR3 covers 14 residues. Trimming stripped 0 bases from V and 7 bases from J, with 13 bases between. CDR3 loop: CASSQEGTLGEQYF. CDR3 DNA sequence: TGCGCCAGCAGCCAAGAGGGGACATTGGGAGAGCAGTACTTC.

The chain links TRBV18 to TRBJ2-1; tentatively, D is TRBD1 (6 bases). Germline CDR1 KGHSH, CDR2 LQKENI. CDR3 length: 17 amino acids. Deletions cut 6 bases from V and 1 base from J, with 19 bases between. CDR3 DNA sequence: TGTGCCAGCTCTCCTACCAACAGGGTAGGGTCCTACAATGAGCAGTTCTTC. Encoded protein: CASSPTNRVGSYNEQFF.

Only one count was recorded for this clone. V and J are TRBV4-1 and TRBJ2-1; TRBD2 matches at 13 bases. V lost 0 bases, J lost 9 bases, and 2 bases stayed unmatched. The germline gives CDR1 MGHRA, CDR2 YSYEKL. CDR3 size: 15 residues. CDR3 amino acids: CASSQDTSGRGEQFF. As DNA, the CDR3 is TGCGCCAGCAGCCAAGATACTAGCGGGAGGGGTGAGCAGTTCTTC.

The rearrangement joins TRBV10-1 to TRBJ1-1, with TRBD1 as a possible D gene (6 bases). The V gene lost 6 bases and the J gene lost 7 bases, with 12 bases spanning the gap. Per the germline V gene, CDR1 is WNHNN and CDR2 is SYGVQD (reference sequence). This CDR3 has 12 residues. The CDR3 spells CASRERQVEAFF. CDR3 in DNA: TGCGCCAGCAGAGAGCGACAGGTTGAAGCTTTCTTT.

The chain recombines TRBV6-1 with TRBJ2-3; maybe TRBD2 (6 bases). The CDR3 totals 13 residues. Germline-derived CDR1 and CDR2 are MNHNS and SASEGT. V was clipped by 10 bases and J by 2 bases, with 13 bases between them. In DNA, the CDR3 is TGTGCCACCCTGGGGGGTTACACAGATACGCAGTATTTT. Translating gives CATLGGYTDTQYF.

This sequence joins TRBV11-2 and TRBJ1-5; 9 bases agree with TRBD1. Losses at the gene ends were 5 bases for V and 7 bases for J; bases not matched to a gene: 6. This CDR3 is built from 14 residues. Germline V gives CDR1 SGHAT, CDR2 FQNNGV. The CDR3 bases are TGTGCCAGCAGCCCACAGGGGGCAAAGCAGCCCCAGCATTTT. It translates to CASSPQGAKQPQHF. Drawing the rest from reference TRBV11-2 and TRBJ1-5, the complete variable domain is EAGVAQSPRYKIIEKRQSVAFWCNPISGHATLYWYQQILGQGPKLLIQFQNNGVVDDSQLPKDRFSAERLKGVDSTLKIQPAKLEDSAVYLCASSPQGAKQPQHFGDGTRLSIL.

The rearrangement uses TRBV29-1 and TRBJ2-7; TRBD2 matches 10 bases. The CDR3 sequence is 12 residues long. The ends lost 4 bases at V and 5 bases at J; junction bases unmatched: 2. CDR1 and CDR2 from the germline V gene are SQVTM and ANQGSEA. Here the CDR3 DNA reads TGCAGCGTTGTAGCGGGAGGCCACGAGCAGTACTTC. This sequence encodes CSVVAGGHEQYF.

The rearrangement links TRBV27 to TRBJ1-1; 8 positions agree with TRBD1. CDR1 is MNHEY and CDR2 is SMNVEV in the germline V gene (reference sequence). The CDR3 runs 18 residues. The V segment lost 0 bases and the J segment 0 bases; nucleotides outside the gene matches: 9. This CDR3 reads CASSLSLGQGWMNTEAFF. The DNA for the CDR3 is TGTGCCAGCAGTTTATCGTTAGGACAGGGATGGATGAACACTGAAGCTTTCTTT.